This TCR beta chain was identified during a study of T cell responses to AZD1222 COVID-19 vaccine. Overall study context: Some second doses came at about 4 weeks and others at about 12 weeks; these were pooled. Study outcomes and limitations: Donors skewed white British and female; clonal diversity was possibly underestimated. Without day 14 samples, only post-peak T cell repertoires were studied.

Germline V gene data show CDR1 as MNHEY and CDR2 as SVGAGI. The ends were cut back, 6 bases at V and 2 bases at J, with 14 bases in the middle. The CDR3 extends over 14 amino acids. The assay was immunoSEQ multiplex PCR, and TCRdb's table has in-frame clones only and misses some. Here the sample spans a few hundred thousand clones, roughly 93% being singletons. A note on this clone: The antigen is not known.

The chain has TRBV6-5 and TRBJ2-7; D not resolved. The source of this sequence is an adult in good health. This specimen was peripheral blood, taken on day 0 of AZD1222 vaccination. CDR3 in amino acids: CASSSIGQTYEQYF. The DNA of the CDR3 is TGTGCCAGCAGCTCCATTGGCCAAACCTACGAGCAGTACTTC.